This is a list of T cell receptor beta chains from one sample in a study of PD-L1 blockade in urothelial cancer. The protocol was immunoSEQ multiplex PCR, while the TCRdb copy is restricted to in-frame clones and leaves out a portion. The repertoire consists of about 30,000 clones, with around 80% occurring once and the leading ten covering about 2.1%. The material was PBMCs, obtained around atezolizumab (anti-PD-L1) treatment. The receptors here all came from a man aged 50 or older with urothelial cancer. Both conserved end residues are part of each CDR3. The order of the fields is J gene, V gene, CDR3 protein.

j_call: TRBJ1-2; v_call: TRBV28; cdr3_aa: CASSLLDRVNSYTF
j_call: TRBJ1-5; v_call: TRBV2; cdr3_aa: CASGLPPQPQHF
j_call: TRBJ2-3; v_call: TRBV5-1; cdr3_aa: CASSLGSSARTDTQYF
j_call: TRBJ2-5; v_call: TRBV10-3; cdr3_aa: CAISESNSPGETQYF
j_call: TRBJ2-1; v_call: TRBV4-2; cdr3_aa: CASSQDPAVGGRTDEQFF
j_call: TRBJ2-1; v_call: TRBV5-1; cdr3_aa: CASNWGVIYNEQFF
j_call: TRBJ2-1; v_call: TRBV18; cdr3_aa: CASSPFGDTYNEQFF
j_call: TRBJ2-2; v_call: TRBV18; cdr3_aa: CASSPRTGGELFF
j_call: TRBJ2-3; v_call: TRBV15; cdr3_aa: CATSSLTDTQYF
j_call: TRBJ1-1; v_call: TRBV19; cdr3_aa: CASRNRVNTEAFF
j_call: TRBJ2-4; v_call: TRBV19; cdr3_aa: CASTGGGLAKNIQYF
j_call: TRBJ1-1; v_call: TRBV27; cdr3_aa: CASSVQGGSRAFF
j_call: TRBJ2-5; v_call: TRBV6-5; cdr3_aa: CASRSTGGAGETQYF
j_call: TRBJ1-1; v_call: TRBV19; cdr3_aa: CATTQRSNTEAFF
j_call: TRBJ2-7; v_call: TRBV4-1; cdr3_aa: CASSQAGTSGSYEQYF
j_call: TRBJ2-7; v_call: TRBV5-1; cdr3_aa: CASSLGTDYEQYF
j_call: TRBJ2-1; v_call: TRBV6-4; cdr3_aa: CASSDEAGPYNEQFF
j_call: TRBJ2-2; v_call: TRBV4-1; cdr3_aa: CASSQGRYSGTGELFF
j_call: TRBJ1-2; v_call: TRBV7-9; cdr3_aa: CASSRTTGPHGYTF
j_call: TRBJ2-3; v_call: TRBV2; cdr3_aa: CASSEGTSGGVADTQYF
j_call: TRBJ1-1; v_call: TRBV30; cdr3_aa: CAWSRSLPNTEAFF
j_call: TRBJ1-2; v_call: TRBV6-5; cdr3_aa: CASSYPGGRGYTF
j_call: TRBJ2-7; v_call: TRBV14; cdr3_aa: CASSLWTSGSYEQYF
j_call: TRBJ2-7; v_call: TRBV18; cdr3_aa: CASSPGGHEQYF
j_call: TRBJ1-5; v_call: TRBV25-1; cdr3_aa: CASSEWGRGQPQHF
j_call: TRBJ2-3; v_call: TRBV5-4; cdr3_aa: CASSLGGGGPADTQYF
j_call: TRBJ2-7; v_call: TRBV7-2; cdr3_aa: CASSPRTGFGHEQYF
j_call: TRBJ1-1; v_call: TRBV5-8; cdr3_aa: CASSQTGSPEAFF
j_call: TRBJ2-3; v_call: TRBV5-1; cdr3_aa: CASKTAGGGTDTQYF
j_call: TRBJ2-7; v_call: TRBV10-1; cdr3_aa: CASSGVWKGKQYF
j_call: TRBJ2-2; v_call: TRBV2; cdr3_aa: CASGQGWTGELFF
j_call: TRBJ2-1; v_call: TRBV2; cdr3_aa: CASSGLAGYNEQFF
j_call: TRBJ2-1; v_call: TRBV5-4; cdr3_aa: CASSSDLGSYNEQFF
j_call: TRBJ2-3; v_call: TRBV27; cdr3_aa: CASSQGQGWGAGTDTQYF
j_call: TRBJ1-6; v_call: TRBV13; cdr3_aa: CASSPQGQLSYNSPLHF
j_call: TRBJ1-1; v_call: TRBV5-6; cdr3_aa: CASSRQGGKTEAFF
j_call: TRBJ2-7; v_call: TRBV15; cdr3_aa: CATSRGLASREQYF
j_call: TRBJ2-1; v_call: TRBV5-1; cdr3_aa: CASSWASGSNHNEQFF
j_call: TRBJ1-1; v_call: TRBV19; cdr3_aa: CASSMRLRGRAFF
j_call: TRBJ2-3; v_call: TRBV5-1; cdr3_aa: CASSFVQGAADTQYF
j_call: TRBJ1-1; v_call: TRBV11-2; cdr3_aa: CASSLEGQRMAFF
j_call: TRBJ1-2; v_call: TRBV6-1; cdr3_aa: CASSHTGAPGYGYTF
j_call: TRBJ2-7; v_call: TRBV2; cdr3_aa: CASKGARNSYEQYF
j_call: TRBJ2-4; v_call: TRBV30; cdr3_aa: CAWSHKNIQYF
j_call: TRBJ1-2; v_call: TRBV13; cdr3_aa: CASSLSGQGARGYTF
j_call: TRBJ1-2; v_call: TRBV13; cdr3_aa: CASSLDGLRESLTNYGYTF